This T cell receptor beta chain was retrieved from a study of CD8 T cells in ankylosing spondylitis. The sample holds one count of this clonotype. The target antigen is unknown. Each TCR beta library was made by quantitative 5'-RACE that incorporated molecular barcodes. Via MiXCR, TCRdb re-called the 5' RACE reads, giving one row per CDR3 protein. This sample has approximately 240,000 distinct CDR3 sequences; more than 20% occur once, and the top ten carry around 0.58%. Germline assignment: CDR1 KGHDR and CDR2 SFDVKD. Trimming removed 4 bases from V and 3 bases from J; junction bases left unmatched: 7. This CDR3 comprises 15 residues. Study-wide results and caveats: Reports of some motif variants in reactive arthritis synovial fluid and blood predate this one. Disease-linked clones, CD8+, were relatively rare in peripheral blood. In ankylosing spondylitis blood, a motif of 7 to 9 highly homologous TCR beta variants appeared characteristic.

Material: blood, either unsorted or a sorted T cell fraction (not recorded which). V is TRBV24-1 and J is TRBJ2-7; the match to TRBD1 covers 8 bases. This receptor was identified in a male donor with ankylosing spondylitis or in good health (not recorded which). The CDR3: CATSESGTGNYEQYF. The CDR3 DNA sequence: TGTGCCACCAGTGAGTCCGGGACAGGAAACTACGAGCAGTACTTC.